This passage covers 32 T cell receptor beta chains from one sample sequenced in a study of cytomegalovirus exposure and HLA in healthy donors. Use of 60 Vbeta and 13 Jbeta primers characterized the PCR. Only in-frame clones appear in the TCRdb table, and some are missing; sequencing was by immunoSEQ multiplex PCR. The sample shows around 140,000 clones, approximately 82% of them seen only once. Sequencing was performed on PBMCs. These receptors were obtained from a man in his late teens or twenties in good health and CMV-seropositive.

The V and J genes are TRBV13 and TRBJ2-7; the D is unclear. Germline V gene data show CDR1 as PRHDT and CDR2 as FYEKMQ (reference sequence). V shed 7 bases and J shed 3 bases, with 7 bases lying between them. The CDR3 sequence is 11 residues long. CDR3 DNA: TGTGCCAGCAACTTCCGCTACGAGCAGTACTTC. Its translation is CASNFRYEQYF. Based on the CDR3 plus reference TRBV13 and TRBJ2-7, the full variable domain is AAGVIQSPRHLIKEKRETATLKCYPIPRHDTVYWYQQGPGQDPQFLISFYEKMQSDKGSIPDRFSAQQFSDYHSELNMSSLELGDSALYFCASNFRYEQYFGPGTRLTVT.

The sample holds one count of this clone. The chain has TRBV29-1 and TRBJ1-1; TRBD1 matches at 8 bases. Germline CDR1 is SQVTM and CDR2 is ANQGSEA. The CDR3 runs 13 residues. Trimming took 7 bases from V and 0 from J; bases not matched to a gene: 4. DNA for the CDR3: TGCAGCGCTGTGACAGGGGTGAACACTGAAGCTTTCTTT. Amino acid sequence: CSAVTGVNTEAFF.

About this clone itself: The junction and the germline gene differ at one end; a read error may be behind it. This chain joins TRBV7-2 and TRBJ2-3; 7 positions match TRBD1. The germline V gene has CDR1 SGHTA and CDR2 FQGNSA. CDR3 length equals 15 residues. CDR3 in DNA: TGTGCCAGCACCTTACTGAGACAGGGATGGGATACGCAGTATTTT. This sequence encodes CASTLLRQGWDTQYF.

The V call is TRBV5-6, the J call TRBJ1-5; D uncertain. Trimming took 0 bases from V and 1 from J, leaving 17 bases between them. The CDR3 has 18 amino acids. CDR1 is SGHDT and CDR2 is YYEEEE in the germline V gene. The CDR3, as DNA: TGTGCCAGCAGCTTGGGGGCAGGCAGAGTGGTGAGCAATCAGCCCCAGCATTTT. The encoded protein is CASSLGAGRVVSNQPQHF.

The chain links TRBV28 to TRBJ1-2; D might be TRBD1 (6 bases). Trimming took off 5 bases at V and 8 bases at J, with 15 bases between the two ends. There are 13 residues in the CDR3. In germline, CDR1 is MDHEN, CDR2 SYDVKM. The CDR3 DNA reads as TGTGCCAGCAGTCGTGGGGAGGGGGGCGGCTACACCTTC. Its protein is CASSRGEGGGYTF.

The chain has TRBV15 and TRBJ1-5; perhaps TRBD1 as D (6 bases). CDR3 length: 18 amino acids. Trimming left V 0 bases short and J 2 bases short, with 17 bases between. Germline V lookup: CDR1 LNHNV, CDR2 YYDKDF (reference sequence). CDR3 residues: CATSREVGGAGGNQPQHF. CDR3 bases: TGTGCCACCAGCAGAGAGGTGGGAGGGGCAGGGGGCAATCAGCCCCAGCATTTT.

The V call is TRBV30, the J call TRBJ1-1; no definite D call. This CDR3 spans 11 amino acids. Trimming stripped 5 bases from V and 7 bases from J, with 11 bases between. Germline V gene lookup returns CDR1 GTSNPN and CDR2 SVGIG (reference sequence). The CDR3 sequence is CAWDNSLEAFF. The CDR3 region has the DNA TGTGCCTGGGACAACAGTCTTGAAGCTTTCTTT. The full variable domain, in which reference TRBV30 and TRBJ1-1 provide the parts outside the CDR3, is SQTIHQWPATLVQPVGSPLSLECTVEGTSNPNLYWYRQAAGRGLQLLFYSVGIGQISSEVPQNLSASRPQDRQFILSSKKLLLSDSGFYLCAWDNSLEAFFGQGTRLTVV.

The chain has TRBV7-3 and TRBJ1-2; TRBD1 matches 9 bases. Germline CDR1 SGHTA, CDR2 FQGTGA. V was clipped by 4 bases and J by 7 bases; unmatched bases: 10. The CDR3 runs to 15 residues. Here the CDR3 reads CASSSLRQGVSGYTF. CDR3 DNA: TGTGCCAGCAGCTCCTTACGACAGGGGGTTAGTGGCTACACCTTC.

This chain joins TRBV5-6 and TRBJ2-1; 7 nucleotides agree with TRBD1. The CDR3 is 15 amino acids. The ends lost 4 bases at V and 2 bases at J; junction bases unmatched: 6. Germline V gene lookup returns CDR1 SGHDT and CDR2 YYEEEE. CDR3 in amino acids: CASSHTGAAYNEQFF. Written as DNA, the CDR3 is TGTGCCAGCAGCCATACAGGGGCGGCCTACAATGAGCAGTTCTTC.

This clone has more than one count but fewer than ten. This chain joins TRBV6-5 and TRBJ2-7; D is perhaps TRBD1 (6 bases). Germline values: CDR1 MNHEY, CDR2 SVGAGI. CDR3 length: 13 amino acids. V dropped 7 bases and J dropped 7 bases, with 17 bases sitting between them. Here the CDR3 reads CASTLSRGGEQYF. CDR3 coding DNA: TGTGCCAGCACCCTCTCCAGGGGTGGGGAGCAGTACTTC.

Only a few counts were recorded for this clone. The V and J genes are TRBV2 and TRBJ1-1; maybe TRBD1 (6 bases). V lost 7 bases and J 10 bases, leaving 19 bases between the germline ends. From germline, CDR1 is SNHLY and CDR2 FYNNEI. This CDR3 spans 13 amino acids. The CDR3 here is CASTTREGVGAFF. The CDR3 nucleotides are TGTGCCAGCACAACCCGGGAGGGGGTAGGAGCTTTCTTT.

This sequence joins TRBV27 and TRBJ1-4, with 7 bases fitting TRBD1. Trimming cost V 5 bases and J 7 bases; bases outside gene matches: 10. CDR1 MNHEY and CDR2 SMNVEV come from the germline V gene (reference sequence). The CDR3 is 15 residues long. The CDR3, as DNA: TGTGCCAGCAGTGCCTTGGTCGGGACAGTTGAAAAACTGTTTTTT. As protein: CASSALVGTVEKLFF.

About this clone: A junction boundary mismatches the germline segment, possibly from a read error. The genes are TRBV6-5 and TRBJ2-1; TRBD1 matches at 9 bases. The CDR3 contains 12 residues. Germline lookup yields CDR1 MNHEY and CDR2 SVGAGI. This CDR3 reads CASEYFGTGLVF. Written as DNA, the CDR3 is TGTGCCAGCGAATATTTCGGGACAGGGTTGGTCTTC.

The V gene is TRBV25-1, the J gene TRBJ2-3; 9 positions agree with TRBD2. J was trimmed by 4 bases and V by 2 bases; bases with no gene match: 4. The CDR3 is 15 residues long. Germline V gene data show CDR1 as MGHDK and CDR2 as SYGVNS. Written as DNA, the CDR3 is TGTGCCAGCAGTGAAGGCGGGAGGGCCGCAGATACGCAGTATTTT. Translated, it gives CASSEGGRAADTQYF.

The V call is TRBV28, the J call TRBJ2-7; 7 nucleotides agree with TRBD1. Germline V CDR1 and CDR2: MDHEN, SYDVKM. This CDR3 has 16 amino acids. After removal of 3 bases from V and 0 bases from J, the junction contained 8 bases not matched to a gene. Here the CDR3 DNA reads TGTGCCAGCAGTTTCCCACTGACAGGGAGCTCCTACGAGCAGTACTTC. Translating gives CASSFPLTGSSYEQYF.

The chain couples TRBV6-5 to TRBJ1-4; TRBD1 agrees at 7 bases. Trimming took 4 bases from V and 8 from J; bases not matched to a gene: 10. Looked up from germline, CDR1 is MNHEY and CDR2 is SVGAGI. The CDR3 has 15 amino acids. Here the CDR3 DNA reads TGTGCCAGCAGTTCAACCAGGGGGGCAGAGGAAAAACTGTTTTTT. Translating it yields CASSSTRGAEEKLFF.

The chain links TRBV27 to TRBJ2-2, with 14 bases aligning to TRBD2. The CDR3 spans 16 residues. Germline V CDR1 and CDR2: MNHEY, SMNVEV (reference sequence). The junction had 3 bases not matched to a gene; V was cut back by 2 bases and J by 7 bases. The CDR3 DNA is TGTGCCAGCAGTTTAAGGGGACTAGCGGGAGTCGGGGAGCTGTTTTTT. Encoded protein: CASSLRGLAGVGELFF.

The gene calls are TRBV25-1 and TRBJ2-1, with D perhaps matching TRBD2 (6 bases). The CDR3 totals 18 residues. Trimming shortened V by 2 bases and J by 4 bases, and 21 bases separated the two germline ends. Germline values: CDR1 MGHDK, CDR2 SYGVNS. In DNA form, the CDR3 reads TGTGCCAGCAGTGAAGTCGAGTTAGGAGCGGGCGCGTACAATGAGCAGTTCTTC. Translated, it gives CASSEVELGAGAYNEQFF.

The gene calls are TRBV27 and TRBJ2-1, with 12 bases lining up with TRBD2. The trim removed 5 bases at V and 6 bases at J, leaving 5 bases unmatched. Germline values: CDR1 MNHEY, CDR2 SMNVEV (reference sequence). The length of the CDR3 is 15 residues. The CDR3 DNA reads TGTGCCAGCAGTCGACTAGCGGGAGCTTCCAATGAGCAGTTCTTC. It translates to CASSRLAGASNEQFF.

The rearrangement links TRBV28 to TRBJ1-3; tentatively, D is TRBD1 (5 bases). V was shortened by 7 bases and J by 1 base, with 11 bases between the two germline ends. The CDR3 spans 14 residues. The germline CDR1 and CDR2 sequences are MDHEN and SYDVKM. The CDR3 sequence is CASTQGGSGNTIYF. CDR3 nucleotide sequence: TGTGCCAGCACCCAGGGTGGATCTGGAAACACCATATATTTT. The whole variable domain, remainder taken from reference TRBV28 and TRBJ1-3, is DVKVTQSSRYLVKRTGEKVFLECVQDMDHENMFWYRQDPGLGLRLIYFSYDVKMKEKGDIPEGYSVSREKKERFSLILESASTNQTSMYLCASTQGGSGNTIYFGEGSWLTVV.

The V and J genes are TRBV27 and TRBJ2-7, with 9 bases aligning to TRBD1. The CDR3 spans 14 residues. Per germline, CDR1 MNHEY and CDR2 SMNVEV (reference sequence). Trimming cost V 2 bases and J 3 bases; bases outside gene matches: 2. CDR3 nucleotides: TGTGCCAGCAGTTTAGACAGGGGGAACTACGAGCAGTACTTC. It codes for CASSLDRGNYEQYF.

This clone appeared a single time. The chain is built from TRBV10-3 and TRBJ2-1; D is possibly TRBD2 (8 bases). This CDR3 has 16 amino acids. Germline assignment: CDR1 ENHRY and CDR2 SYGVKD. With 5 bases removed from V and 0 bases from J, the gap between germline ends came to 14 bases. CDR3 in DNA: TGTGCCATCAGTCATAGCGGGGACAGCTCCTACAATGAGCAGTTCTTC. Protein sequence: CAISHSGDSSYNEQFF.

This chain connects TRBV10-3 to TRBJ2-7; 10 positions agree with TRBD1. Germline lookup yields CDR1 ENHRY and CDR2 SYGVKD. The junction had 10 bases not matched to a gene; V was cut back by 6 bases and J by 5 bases. The CDR3 length is 15 residues. The CDR3 reads CAIRATGTGVNEQYF. The CDR3 DNA sequence: TGTGCCATCAGGGCGACCGGGACAGGGGTAAACGAGCAGTACTTC.

Regarding this clone: No conserved phenylalanine or tryptophan ends this CDR3, so it is likely a read error. The chain uses TRBV5-6 and TRBJ1-1, with D unclear. Trimming took off 2 bases at V and 1 base at J, with 9 bases between the two ends. CDR1 is SGHDT and CDR2 is YYEEEE in the germline V gene. The CDR3 totals 14 residues. The CDR3 nucleotides read TGTGCCAGCAGCTTTTTTTCGGGGAACACTGAAGCTTTCTCT. As protein: CASSFFSGNTEAFS.

The rearrangement links TRBV10-2 to TRBJ2-3; 10 positions agree with TRBD2. This CDR3 is built from 15 residues. Germline V lookup: CDR1 WSHSY, CDR2 SAAADI. The trim removed 3 bases at V and 6 bases at J, leaving 6 bases unmatched. Written as DNA, the CDR3 is TGCGCCAGCAGTGATAGTAGCGGGAGGTCCGATACGCAGTATTTT. This encodes CASSDSSGRSDTQYF.

The rearrangement links TRBV7-6 to TRBJ2-5; TRBD2 matches at 7 bases. This CDR3 region has 14 residues. V was clipped by 4 bases and J by 3 bases; unmatched bases: 5. CDR1 and CDR2 from the germline V gene are SGHVS and FNYEAQ. The CDR3 bases are TGTGCCAGCAGCTCCATAAGCGGGGAAGAGACCCAGTACTTC. Its translation is CASSSISGEETQYF.

The gene calls are TRBV6-5 and TRBJ1-2; TRBD1 might be the D (5 bases). The CDR3 is made up of 13 amino acids. From germline, CDR1 is MNHEY and CDR2 SVGAGI. V lost 1 base and J lost 4, with 7 bases in between. The CDR3 reads CASSYYRSYGYTF. The CDR3, as DNA: TGTGCCAGCAGTTACTACAGGAGCTATGGCTACACCTTC.

The rearrangement joins TRBV28 to TRBJ2-1, with 9 nucleotides matching TRBD2. Germline-derived CDR1 and CDR2 are MDHEN and SYDVKM. The V segment lost 4 bases and the J segment 7 bases; nucleotides outside the gene matches: 5. There are 14 residues in the CDR3. The CDR3 region has the DNA TGTGCCAGCAGTTACGGCGGGAGGGAGAATGAGCAGTTCTTC. This encodes CASSYGGRENEQFF.

This chain joins TRBV4-1 and TRBJ2-7; TRBD2 might be the D (5 bases). The germline V gene has CDR1 MGHRA and CDR2 YSYEKL. Trimming removed 10 bases at V and 1 base at J, with 14 bases between. The CDR3 contains 13 residues. The CDR3 is CATRGTGSYEQYF. In nucleotides, the CDR3 is TGCGCCACCAGAGGTACGGGATCCTACGAGCAGTACTTC.

The rearrangement uses TRBV28 and TRBJ2-7; D is possibly TRBD2 (6 bases). The CDR3 covers 14 residues. The ends were cut back, 6 bases at V and 1 base at J, with 13 bases in the middle. The germline V gene has CDR1 MDHEN and CDR2 SYDVKM. The CDR3 sequence is CASREAGGSYEQYF. CDR3 in DNA: TGTGCCAGCAGGGAAGCCGGGGGTTCCTACGAGCAGTACTTC.

This chain uses TRBV28 with TRBJ2-7, with 7 bases fitting TRBD1. J gave up 9 bases and V 3 bases, and 17 bases lay outside the gene matches. The CDR3 covers 16 residues. Germline CDR1 and CDR2: MDHEN and SYDVKM. The CDR3 loop is CASSLGPLWTGKGQYF. The DNA for the CDR3 is TGTGCCAGCAGTTTGGGTCCCCTCTGGACAGGCAAGGGGCAGTACTTC.

In its sample, this clone was seen a few times. V is TRBV5-1 and J is TRBJ2-1; D remains unclear. CDR3 length: 15 amino acids. The ends were cut back, 0 bases at V and 1 base at J, with 8 bases in the middle. CDR1 and CDR2 from the germline V gene are SGHRS and YFSETQ. The CDR3 reads CASSLGSLSYNEQFF. The CDR3 coding sequence is TGCGCCAGCAGCTTGGGGAGTTTGTCCTACAATGAGCAGTTCTTC.